Sequencing of this T cell receptor (beta chain) was carried out in a study of cytomegalovirus exposure and HLA in healthy donors. Study as a whole: The early release's HLA-typed donors yielded some 85 million unique TCRs.

The CDR3 has 15 amino acids. CDR1 and CDR2 from the germline V gene are SEHNR and FQNEAQ (reference sequence). The V gene end was trimmed by 5 bases and the J gene end by 2 bases; junction bases not matched to a gene: 7. A multiplex PCR was run with 60 Vbeta primers and 13 Jbeta primers. Only in-frame clones appear in the TCRdb table, and some are missing; sequencing was by immunoSEQ multiplex PCR. Of more than 80,000 clones listed, more than 60% are singletons. This chain joins TRBV7-9 and TRBJ2-5; the match to TRBD1 covers 8 bases. This receptor was obtained from a man aged 60-69 years in good health and CMV-seronegative. Sequencing was done on a sample of PBMCs. CDR3 protein: CASSPSRTGQETQYF. The CDR3 DNA reads TGTGCCAGCAGCCCATCCCGGACAGGGCAAGAGACCCAGTACTTC.